This T cell receptor (beta chain) comes out of a study of TIL therapy for anti-PD-1-resistant metastatic lung cancer. Study in general: Patients had a median age of approximately 57 years (range 38-75).

General study findings and limits: The cohort had more treatment-naive, never-smoker and oncogene-addicted patients than typical. Many TIL product clones were absent from baseline tumor, suggesting clonal contraction.

As concerns this clone: Its target is not known.

Per germline, CDR1 ENHRY and CDR2 SYGVKD. This CDR3 comprises 13 residues. Trimming took 6 bases from V and 0 from J, leaving 8 bases between them. Time point given: pre-treatment sample, taken before nivolumab and TIL therapy. Pleural nodules or supraclavicular lymph nodes made up most of the excised metastases sampled. Patients were adults with stage 4 NSCLC. Sequencing used immunoSEQ v3. The assay was immunoSEQ multiplex PCR, and TCRdb's table has in-frame clones only and misses some. The sample contains over 20,000 clones, approximately 72% of which appear only once. Sequencing used tumor tissue, obtained at baseline. This clonotype was obtained from a person aged 25 to 80 with non-small cell lung cancer. The chain combines TRBV10-3 with TRBJ1-2; D call uncertain. CDR3 residues: CAIRKGSNYGYTF. The CDR3 DNA reads as TGTGCCATCAGGAAGGGTTCTAACTATGGCTACACCTTC.